The entry below describes one T cell receptor (beta chain). Trimming stripped 6 bases from V and 2 bases from J, with 8 bases between. This CDR3 has 14 residues. Germline V gives CDR1 LGHDT, CDR2 YNNKEL (reference sequence). These data come from a study of blood T cell repertoires in COVID-19. Overall study context: Donors in the United States, Italy and Spain gave samples during acute or convalescent COVID-19.

How the authors handled the data: Cell counts per sample came from amplifying reference gene primers. The data were produced by immunoSEQ multiplex PCR, yet TCRdb's version contains in-frame clones alone and is incomplete. That table furnishes V, J and clone size, whereas the DNA furnished D and trimming. The sample lists fewer than 250,000 clones, around 83% seen once, with 6.5% to 9% in the top ten. The receptor was derived from a woman in her 50s with acute or convalescent COVID-19. Specimen: peripheral blood. The genes are TRBV3-1 (or the pseudogene TRBV3-2) and TRBJ1-6; TRBD1 is a possible D gene (5 bases). The CDR3 DNA sequence: TGTGCCAGCAGGGGGGGGGCCTATAATTCACCCCTCCACTTT. Translation: CASRGGAYNSPLHF.